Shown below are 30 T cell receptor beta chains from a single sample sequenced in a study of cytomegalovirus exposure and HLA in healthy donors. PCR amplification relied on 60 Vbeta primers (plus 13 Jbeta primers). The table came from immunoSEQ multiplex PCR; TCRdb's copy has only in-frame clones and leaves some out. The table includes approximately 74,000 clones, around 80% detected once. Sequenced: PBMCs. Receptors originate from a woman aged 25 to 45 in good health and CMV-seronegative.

The CDR3 region has the DNA TGTGCCAGCAGCCTACAGGGTATCAACACCGGGGAGCTGTTTTTT. This gives the protein CASSLQGINTGELFF. The chain carries TRBV7-7 and TRBJ2-2, with D possibly TRBD1 on 6 matching bases. This CDR3 is built from 15 residues. The V end lost 5 bases, the J end lost 2 bases, and 12 bases lay between the germline ends. Germline lookup yields CDR1 SSHAT and CDR2 FNYEAQ (reference sequence).

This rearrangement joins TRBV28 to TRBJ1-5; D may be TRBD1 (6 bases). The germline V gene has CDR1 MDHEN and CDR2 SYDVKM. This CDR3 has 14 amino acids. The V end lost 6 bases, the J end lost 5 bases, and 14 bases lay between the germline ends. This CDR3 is CASRLDSQDQPQHF. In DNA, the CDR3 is TGTGCCAGCAGACTGGACAGTCAAGATCAGCCCCAGCATTTT.

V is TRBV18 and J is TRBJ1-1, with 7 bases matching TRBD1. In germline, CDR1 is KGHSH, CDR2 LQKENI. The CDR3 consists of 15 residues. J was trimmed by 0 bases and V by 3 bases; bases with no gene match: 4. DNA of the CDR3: TGTGCCAGCTCACCCCGACAGGGTGTGAACACTGAAGCTTTCTTT. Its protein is CASSPRQGVNTEAFF.

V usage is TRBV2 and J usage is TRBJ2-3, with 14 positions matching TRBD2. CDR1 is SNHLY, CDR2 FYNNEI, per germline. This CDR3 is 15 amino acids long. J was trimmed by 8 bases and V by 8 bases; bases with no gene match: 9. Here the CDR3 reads CASATTSGGDFTQYF. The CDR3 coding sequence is TGTGCCAGCGCCACGACTAGCGGGGGGGATTTTACGCAGTATTTT.

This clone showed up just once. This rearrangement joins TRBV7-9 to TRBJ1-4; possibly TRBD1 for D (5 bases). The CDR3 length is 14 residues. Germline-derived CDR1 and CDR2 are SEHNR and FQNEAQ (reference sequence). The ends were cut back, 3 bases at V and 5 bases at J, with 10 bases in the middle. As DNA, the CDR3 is TGTGCCAGCAGCTTGACAGTCAGAAATGAAAAACTGTTTTTT. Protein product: CASSLTVRNEKLFF.

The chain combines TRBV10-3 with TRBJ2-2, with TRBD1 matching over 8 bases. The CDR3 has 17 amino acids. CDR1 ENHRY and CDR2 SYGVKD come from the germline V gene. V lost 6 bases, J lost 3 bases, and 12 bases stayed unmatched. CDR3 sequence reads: CAISTTAGGEDTGELFF. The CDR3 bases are TGTGCCATCAGCACCACAGCAGGGGGCGAGGACACCGGGGAGCTGTTTTTT.

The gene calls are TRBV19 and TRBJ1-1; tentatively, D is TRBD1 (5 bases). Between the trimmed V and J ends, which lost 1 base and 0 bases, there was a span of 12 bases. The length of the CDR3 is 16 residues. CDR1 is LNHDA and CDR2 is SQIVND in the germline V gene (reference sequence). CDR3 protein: CASSIGQTRMNTEAFF. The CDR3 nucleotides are TGTGCCAGTAGTATAGGACAGACTAGGATGAACACTGAAGCTTTCTTT. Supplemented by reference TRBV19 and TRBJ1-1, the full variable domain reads DGGITQSPKYLFRKEGQNVTLSCEQNLNHDAMYWYRQDPGQGLRLIYYSQIVNDFQKGDIAEGYSVSREKKESFPLTVTSAQKNPTAFYLCASSIGQTRMNTEAFFGQGTRLTVV.

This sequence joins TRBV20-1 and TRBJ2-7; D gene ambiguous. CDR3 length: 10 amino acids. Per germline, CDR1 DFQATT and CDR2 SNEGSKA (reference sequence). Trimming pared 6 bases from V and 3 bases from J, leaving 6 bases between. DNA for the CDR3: TGCAGTGCGAGTAACTACGAGCAGTACTTC. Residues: CSASNYEQYF.

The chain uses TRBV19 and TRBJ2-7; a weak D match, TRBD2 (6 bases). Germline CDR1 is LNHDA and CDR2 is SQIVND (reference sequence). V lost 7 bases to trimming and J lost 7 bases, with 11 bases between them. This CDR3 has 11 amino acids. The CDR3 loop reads CASTAGREQYF. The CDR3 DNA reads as TGTGCCAGTACGGCAGGGAGGGAGCAGTACTTC.

The CDR3 bases are TGTGCCAGCAGCTTGTGGGACAGGGCGTCCTCTGGAAACACCATATATTTT. This encodes CASSLWDRASSGNTIYF. This sequence joins TRBV7-8 and TRBJ1-3; the match to TRBD1 covers 9 bases. This CDR3 region has 17 residues. With V trimmed by 3 bases and J by 0 bases, 6 bases remained unmatched. CDR1 is SGHVS and CDR2 is FQNEAQ in the germline V gene.

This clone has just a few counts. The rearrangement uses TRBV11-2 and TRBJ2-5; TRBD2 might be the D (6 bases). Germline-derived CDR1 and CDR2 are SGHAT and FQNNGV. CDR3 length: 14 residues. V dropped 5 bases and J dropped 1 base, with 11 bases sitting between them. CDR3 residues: CASSPHSGQETQYF. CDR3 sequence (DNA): TGTGCCAGCAGCCCACATAGCGGCCAAGAGACCCAGTACTTC.

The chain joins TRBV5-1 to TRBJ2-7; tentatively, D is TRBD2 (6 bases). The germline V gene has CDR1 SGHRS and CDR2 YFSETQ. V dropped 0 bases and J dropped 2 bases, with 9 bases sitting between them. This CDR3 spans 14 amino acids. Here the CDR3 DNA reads TGCGCCAGCAGCTTGGTCGGAGGGCCCTACGAGCAGTACTTC. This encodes CASSLVGGPYEQYF.

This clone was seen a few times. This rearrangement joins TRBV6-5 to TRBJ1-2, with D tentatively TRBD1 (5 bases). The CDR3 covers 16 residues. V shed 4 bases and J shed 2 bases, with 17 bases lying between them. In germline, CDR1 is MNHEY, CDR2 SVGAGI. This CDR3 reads CASSSPYRGGNYGYTF. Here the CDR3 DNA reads TGTGCCAGCAGTTCCCCTTATCGGGGGGGGAACTATGGCTACACCTTC.

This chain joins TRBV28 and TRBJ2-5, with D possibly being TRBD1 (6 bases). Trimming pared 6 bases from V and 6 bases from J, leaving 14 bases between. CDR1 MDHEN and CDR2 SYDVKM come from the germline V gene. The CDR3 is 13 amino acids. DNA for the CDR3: TGTGCCAGCAGCTATGACAGGACCAAGACCCAGTACTTC. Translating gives CASSYDRTKTQYF.

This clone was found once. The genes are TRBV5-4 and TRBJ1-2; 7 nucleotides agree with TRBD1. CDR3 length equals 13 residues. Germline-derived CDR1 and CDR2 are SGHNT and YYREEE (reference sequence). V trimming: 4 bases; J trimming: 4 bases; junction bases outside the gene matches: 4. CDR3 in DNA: TGTGCCAGCAGCCCCGGACAGGTCTATGGCTACACCTTC. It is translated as CASSPGQVYGYTF.

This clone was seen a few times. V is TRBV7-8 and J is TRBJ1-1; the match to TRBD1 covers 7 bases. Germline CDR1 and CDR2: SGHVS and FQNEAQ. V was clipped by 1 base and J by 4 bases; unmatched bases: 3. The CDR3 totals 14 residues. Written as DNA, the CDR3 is TGTGCCAGCAGCTTAGACAGGGGTTCCACTGAAGCTTTCTTT. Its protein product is CASSLDRGSTEAFF.

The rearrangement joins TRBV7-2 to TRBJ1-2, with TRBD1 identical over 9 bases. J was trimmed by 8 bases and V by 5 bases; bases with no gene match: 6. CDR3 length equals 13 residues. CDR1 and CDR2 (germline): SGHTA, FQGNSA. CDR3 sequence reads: CASSRWTGEGYTF. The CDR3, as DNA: TGTGCCAGCAGCAGATGGACAGGGGAAGGCTACACCTTC.

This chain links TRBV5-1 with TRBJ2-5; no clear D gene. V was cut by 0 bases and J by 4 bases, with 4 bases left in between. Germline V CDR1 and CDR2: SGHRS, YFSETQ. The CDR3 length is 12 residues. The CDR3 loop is CASSLELETQYF. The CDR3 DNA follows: TGCGCCAGCAGCTTGGAGCTAGAGACCCAGTACTTC.

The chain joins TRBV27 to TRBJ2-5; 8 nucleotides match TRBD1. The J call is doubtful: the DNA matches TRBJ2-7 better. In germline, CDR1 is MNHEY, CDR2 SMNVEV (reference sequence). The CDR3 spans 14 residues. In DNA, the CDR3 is TGTGCCAGCAGTTTAGGGTCAGGGGGCCACGAGCAGTACTTC. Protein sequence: CASSLGSGGHEQYF.

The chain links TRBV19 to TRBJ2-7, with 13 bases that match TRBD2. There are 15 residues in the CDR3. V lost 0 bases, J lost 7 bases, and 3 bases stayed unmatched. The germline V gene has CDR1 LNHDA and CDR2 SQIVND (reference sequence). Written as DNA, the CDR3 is TGTGCCAGTAGTATAGATGGACTAGCGGGGGAGGAGCAGTACTTC. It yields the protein CASSIDGLAGEEQYF.

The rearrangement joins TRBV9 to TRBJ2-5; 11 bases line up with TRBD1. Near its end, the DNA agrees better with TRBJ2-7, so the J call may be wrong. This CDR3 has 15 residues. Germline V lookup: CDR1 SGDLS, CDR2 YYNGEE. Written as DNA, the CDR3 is TGTGCCAGCAGCGTAGGGACAGGGGGCTATTACGAGCAGTACTTC. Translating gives CASSVGTGGYYEQYF.

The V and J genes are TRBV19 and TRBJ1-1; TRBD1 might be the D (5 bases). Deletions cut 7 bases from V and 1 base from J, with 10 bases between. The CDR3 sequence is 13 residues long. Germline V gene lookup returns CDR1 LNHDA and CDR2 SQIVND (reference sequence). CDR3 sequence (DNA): TGTGCCAGTATGGGGCCGGGGAACACTGAAGCTTTCTTT. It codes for CASMGPGNTEAFF.

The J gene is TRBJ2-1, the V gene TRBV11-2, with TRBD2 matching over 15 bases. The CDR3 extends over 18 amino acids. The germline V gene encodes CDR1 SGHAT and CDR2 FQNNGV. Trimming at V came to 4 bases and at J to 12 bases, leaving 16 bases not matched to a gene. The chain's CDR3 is CASSSKSGTSGGFLRQFF. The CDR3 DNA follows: TGTGCCAGCAGCTCGAAGTCCGGGACTAGCGGGGGGTTTCTAAGGCAGTTCTTC.

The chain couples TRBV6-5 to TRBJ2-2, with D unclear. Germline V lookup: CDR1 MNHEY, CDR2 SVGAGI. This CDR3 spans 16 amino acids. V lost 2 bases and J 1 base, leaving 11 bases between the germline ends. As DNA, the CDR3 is TGTGCCAGCAGTTACCACTGGTTCCTGAACACCGGGGAGCTGTTTTTT. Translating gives CASSYHWFLNTGELFF.

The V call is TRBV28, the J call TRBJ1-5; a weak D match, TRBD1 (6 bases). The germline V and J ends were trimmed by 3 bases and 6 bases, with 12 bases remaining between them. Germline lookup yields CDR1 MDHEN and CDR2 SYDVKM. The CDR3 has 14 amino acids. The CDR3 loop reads CASSLSPGAQPQHF. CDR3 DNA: TGTGCCAGCAGTTTGTCACCAGGGGCTCAGCCCCAGCATTTT.

As DNA, the CDR3 is TGCGCCAGCAGCACTAGCGGGGCCCAAGGAGGTACGCAGTATTTT. This encodes CASSTSGAQGGTQYF. The V and J genes are TRBV10-1 and TRBJ2-3; TRBD2 matches at 10 bases. The length of the CDR3 is 15 residues. Germline V CDR1 and CDR2: WNHNN, SYGVQD (reference sequence). V lost 6 bases and J lost 8; bases outside the gene matches: 11.

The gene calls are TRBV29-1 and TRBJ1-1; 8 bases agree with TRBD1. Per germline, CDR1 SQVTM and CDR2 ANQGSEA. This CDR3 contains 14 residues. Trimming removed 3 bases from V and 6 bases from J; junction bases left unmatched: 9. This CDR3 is CSVETGALNSEAFF. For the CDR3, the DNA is TGCAGCGTTGAGACAGGGGCGTTAAACTCTGAAGCTTTCTTT.

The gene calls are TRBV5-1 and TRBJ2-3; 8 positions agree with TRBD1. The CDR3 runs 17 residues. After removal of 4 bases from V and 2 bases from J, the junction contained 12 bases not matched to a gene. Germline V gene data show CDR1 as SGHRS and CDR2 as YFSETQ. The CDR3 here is CASSPLNRDRHTDTQYF. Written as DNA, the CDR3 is TGCGCCAGCAGCCCCCTCAACCGGGACAGGCACACAGATACGCAGTATTTT.

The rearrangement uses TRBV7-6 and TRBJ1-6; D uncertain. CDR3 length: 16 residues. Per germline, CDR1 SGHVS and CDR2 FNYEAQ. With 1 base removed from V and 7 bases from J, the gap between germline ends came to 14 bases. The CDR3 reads CASSLGGHAGNSPLHF. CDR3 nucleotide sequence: TGTGCCAGCAGCTTAGGAGGTCATGCGGGAAATTCACCCCTCCACTTT.

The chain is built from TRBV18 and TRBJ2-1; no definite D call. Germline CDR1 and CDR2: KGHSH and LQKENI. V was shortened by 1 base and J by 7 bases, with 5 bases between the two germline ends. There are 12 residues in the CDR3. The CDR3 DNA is TGTGCCAGCTCACCACTCAGAAATGAGCAGTTCTTC. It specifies CASSPLRNEQFF.